This T cell receptor (beta chain) was identified in a study of T cell repertoires in cytomegalovirus infection (dated by TCRdb to about 2019). About the full investigation: The peptide stimulations were aimed at well-studied HLA-B-restricted epitopes as well as recently identified HLA-C-restricted CMV epitopes, whose presentation resists viral immunomodulation. Because public TCR beta signatures pointed to carriage of CMV infection together with the matching HLA type, the HLA type of each donor mattered for the analysis. The paper's findings and limits, for the study overall: In the ex vivo response, HLA-C-restricted CMV-specific TCR beta clonotypes were dominant, and in two of eight donors the single most frequent clonotype came from this HLA-C-restricted group. In both this cohort and an independent cohort of 350 to 400 donors, the cumulative frequency of public TCR beta family members distinguished carriers of CMV infection plus the relevant HLA type.

The treatment or condition label, read with the paper, signifies: in vitro stimulation with specific CMV peptide epitopes to enrich CMV-specific T cells. The sample was run on an Illumina HiSeq 1500. TCRdb ran its own pipeline on the public reads, namely fastp trimming at Q25 and MiXCR clone calling, and kept in-frame beta chains. Identical CDR3 proteins give one entry, which carries the most common genes and DNA. In this sample the table shows some 560,000 distinct CDR3 sequences, 40% of which occur a single time. The top ten constitute around 50% of the sample. This clonotype was seen a few times. No cognate antigen has been identified for it. The record has no base qualities; no much larger clone is one base away. Inclusive of the bounding cysteine and phenylalanine, the CDR3 is 12 residues long. CDR3 DNA is the only sequence kept; it has 36 bases, read in frame from the first base. V sheds 1 base and J sheds 10 bases, leaving 8 bases between their ends.

The TCR sequence derives from a human donor in good health (CMV status not recorded). Some clones in this sample may be carry-over from other donors' samples. Sequencing used cultured PBMCs, obtained from culture after CMV antigen stimulation. Here the chain combines TRBV12-3 or TRBV12-4 and TRBJ1-5, with no reliable assignment of the D segment. The DNA sequence is given as TGTGCCAGCAGTTTAGGGATCCCCCCCCAGCATTTT. The translation is CASSLGIPPQHF.